This T cell receptor (beta chain) was recorded in a study of graft-versus-host responses after intestinal transplantation. Study in general: After anti-thymocyte globulin induction, recipients took tacrolimus and steroids for 3 to 4 years.

This sample's time point: postoperative day 105 after intestinal transplantation (dayNNNN = postoperative day). Lamina propria and intraepithelial lymphocytes were released by processing graft tissue. This clone appeared once. The antigen remains unidentified. Study-level results: Peak circulating GvH clone levels tracked with early post-transplant HvG declines.

Libraries were prepared by immunoSEQ multiplex PCR; TCRdb keeps only in-frame clonotypes and omits some of them. The repertoire has 3,500 to 5,000 clones, under 90% of them found once; the top ten carry 7.2%. The source of this sequence is a human patient who received an intestinal transplant, so some T cells may come from the graft donor. The sequenced sample was ileum tissue, obtained 105 days after intestinal transplantation.

The CDR3 here is CASSVMDRGRTETQYF. CDR3 nucleotides: TGTGCCAGCAGTGTTATGGACAGGGGGCGAACAGAGACCCAGTACTTC. This chain links TRBV25-1 with TRBJ2-5, with 11 bases identical to TRBD1. The length of the CDR3 is 16 residues. Trimming took 4 bases from V and 4 from J; bases not matched to a gene: 8. Germline loops: CDR1 MGHDK, CDR2 SYGVNS.